Here is one T cell receptor (beta chain) with its context. Other DNA sequences in the same sample also yield this CDR3. This entry is derived from a study of blood T cell repertoires in COVID-19. Looking at the study overall: Both acute and convalescent COVID-19 samples were obtained from the United States, Italy and Spain.

Authors' analysis steps: Reference gene primer amplification in the assay estimated nucleated cell counts. TCRdb keeps only in-frame clones here, not all; method: immunoSEQ multiplex PCR. V and J calls and clone size follow that table, whereas D and trimming were derived from the DNA. The sample includes some 230,000 clones, 70% to 85% of them seen just once. The V and J ends lost 0 bases and 3 bases respectively, with 3 bases between them. The CDR3 covers 13 residues. Germline V gives CDR1 MNHNS, CDR2 SASEGT. Those enrolled, adults aged roughly 18 to 89 years, came from about two dozen US areas. Researchers sorted participants into cohorts using their self-reported clinical history.

The TCR originated in a man in his forties who had recovered from COVID-19. The chain combines TRBV6-1 with TRBJ1-5, with no clear D. The sequencing input was PBMCs or T cells enriched from blood (not recorded which). The CDR3 DNA reads as TGTGCCAGCAGTGAAGCCAACAATCAGCCCCAGCATTTT. As protein: CASSEANNQPQHF.